Listed below are T cell receptor beta chains from one sample, sequenced in a study of blood T cell repertoires in COVID-19. Only in-frame clones appear in the TCRdb table, and some are missing; sequencing was by immunoSEQ multiplex PCR. The table includes roughly 250,000 clones, approximately 83% detected once. Sequencing used PBMCs or T cells enriched from blood (not recorded which). The receptor set was obtained from a woman aged 45-60 years who had recovered from COVID-19. Each CDR3 is given without its conserved first and last residue. D genes are given only for firm matches. Where a row states a size, it is once, few, many or the class of an expanded clone; other rows omit it.

>TRBJ1-2|few|.|TRBV6-5
ASSYSSEGWGIGYT
>TRBJ2-1|.|.|TRBV20-1
SARLSYEQF
>TRBJ2-3|few|TRBD2|TRBV9
ASSEFGRGFTDTQY
>TRBJ2-3|.|TRBD2|TRBV6-1
ASSEWEGIGTDTQY
>TRBJ2-3|.|TRBD1|TRBV27
ASRWGQGDTDTQY
>TRBJ1-2|.|TRBD1|TRBV19
ASSIGPRTGRGSYGYT
>TRBJ2-7|.|TRBD2|TRBV5-1
ASSLLAGGPGGSYEQY
>TRBJ2-7|.|.|TRBV7-9
ASSLDSISAYEQY
>TRBJ2-4|.|.|TRBV4-1
ASSQRASPAKNIQY
>TRBJ1-3|.|TRBD1|TRBV9
ASSLDRARGSGNTIY
>TRBJ1-1|.|TRBD1|TRBV7-2
ASSSQGAVGTEAF
>TRBJ2-3|.|.|TRBV18
AGYSGDGMPTTDTQY
>TRBJ2-7|.|TRBD1|TRBV27
ASKTTGSYEQY
>TRBJ1-1|.|.|TRBV18
ASSFDRMNTEAF
>TRBJ2-7|.|TRBD1|TRBV5-1
ASRTGERYEQY
>TRBJ2-6|.|TRBD1|TRBV12-5
ASGLVRDRVLSGANVLT
>TRBJ1-6|few|TRBD1|TRBV5-5
ASSFRQGLDSPLH
>TRBJ2-1|.|.|TRBV29-1
SVRPQGTLYNEQF
>TRBJ1-4|.|.|TRBV30
AWSVRGGSLF
>TRBJ2-4|.|.|TRBV6-5
ASNYGGRGGKNIQY
>TRBJ2-3|few|.|TRBV27
ASSPGHSSTDTQY
>TRBJ1-2|.|.|TRBV3-1/TRBV3-2
ASSQDRRSGGLGYGYT
>TRBJ2-2|.|.|TRBV27
ASTSGQTNTGELF
>TRBJ2-7|.|TRBD2|TRBV18
ASSLSSGASYEQY
>TRBJ2-7|once|TRBD2|TRBV28
ASSSPSGNTYEQY
>TRBJ2-1|.|TRBD1|TRBV7-7
ASSRTGVSEQF
>TRBJ2-3|.|.|TRBV21-1
ASTAGGCTDTQY
>TRBJ1-5|few|.|TRBV25-1
ASSEWGDNQPQH
>TRBJ1-3|.|.|TRBV19
ASSRAQVSGNTIY
>TRBJ2-7|.|.|TRBV6-5
ASMDRSYEQY
>TRBJ2-2|once|TRBD2|TRBV11-3
ASSLGLLAGVSTGELF
>TRBJ2-7|.|TRBD2|TRBV11-2
ASSLMTSGVLEQY
>TRBJ1-1|.|.|TRBV13
ASSLGISNTEAF
>TRBJ1-1|few|.|TRBV28
ASGPLDEGMNTEAF
>TRBJ1-2|.|.|TRBV7-8
ASSLGGAVYGYT